Listed below are T cell receptor beta chains from one sample, sequenced in a study of blood T cell repertoires in COVID-19. Here immunoSEQ multiplex PCR was the method, and the copy in TCRdb shows in-frame clones only, minus some. The repertoire holds 150,000 to 200,000 clones, with 87% as singletons. Sequencing input: peripheral blood. These receptors were taken from a human donor in a cohort sampled during active COVID-19. Each CDR3 is given with its conserved first and last residue. Fields, in order: D gene, J gene, V gene, clone size, CDR3 protein. A D gene is named only where the DNA matches it firmly. For some rows the clone size is stated as once, few or many, or as a class when expanded; others skip it.

d_gene: TRBD2
j_gene: TRBJ2-5
v_gene: TRBV28
abundance: once
CDR3aa: CASSFAGGKETQYF

d_gene: TRBD1
j_gene: TRBJ1-1
v_gene: TRBV5-1
abundance: -
CDR3aa: CASSLGGGGATEAFF

d_gene: TRBD1
j_gene: TRBJ2-1
v_gene: TRBV7-9
abundance: -
CDR3aa: CASSPLTGGYNEQFF

d_gene: -
j_gene: TRBJ1-5
v_gene: TRBV9
abundance: -
CDR3aa: CAGSRESNQPQHF

d_gene: -
j_gene: TRBJ2-7
v_gene: TRBV3-1/TRBV3-2
abundance: -
CDR3aa: CASSQPQGLEQYF

d_gene: TRBD2
j_gene: TRBJ2-1
v_gene: TRBV14
abundance: -
CDR3aa: CASSQRGGIHNEQFF

d_gene: TRBD1
j_gene: TRBJ1-1
v_gene: TRBV29-1
abundance: once
CDR3aa: CSVGQGAVAEAFF

d_gene: -
j_gene: TRBJ1-2
v_gene: TRBV5-1
abundance: -
CDR3aa: CASSLGSDGYTF

d_gene: -
j_gene: TRBJ2-6
v_gene: TRBV7-3
abundance: -
CDR3aa: CASSEYPQHGRGASGANVLTF

d_gene: TRBD2
j_gene: TRBJ2-7
v_gene: TRBV9
abundance: once
CDR3aa: CASSPGLASEQYF

d_gene: TRBD1
j_gene: TRBJ1-2
v_gene: TRBV28
abundance: -
CDR3aa: CASSLRTGGFYGYTF

d_gene: TRBD1
j_gene: TRBJ2-3
v_gene: TRBV6-5
abundance: -
CDR3aa: CASSPNGQGADTQYF

d_gene: TRBD2
j_gene: TRBJ2-1
v_gene: TRBV4-3
abundance: -
CDR3aa: CASSQGAGGLKGEQFF

d_gene: -
j_gene: TRBJ1-5
v_gene: TRBV30
abundance: -
CDR3aa: CAWSHALNQPQHF

d_gene: -
j_gene: TRBJ2-7
v_gene: TRBV30
abundance: -
CDR3aa: CAWNGRNQGYEQYF

d_gene: -
j_gene: TRBJ1-3
v_gene: TRBV7-9
abundance: few
CDR3aa: CASRYNSGNTIYF

d_gene: -
j_gene: TRBJ2-2
v_gene: TRBV9
abundance: -
CDR3aa: CASSPRTTSNTGELFF

d_gene: -
j_gene: TRBJ1-5
v_gene: TRBV27
abundance: -
CDR3aa: CASSLSISSNQPQHF

d_gene: -
j_gene: TRBJ1-1
v_gene: TRBV5-1
abundance: -
CDR3aa: CASSLDVGSEAFF

d_gene: TRBD1
j_gene: TRBJ1-2
v_gene: TRBV9
abundance: -
CDR3aa: CASSERTGTLYGYTF

d_gene: -
j_gene: TRBJ2-3
v_gene: TRBV4-1
abundance: -
CDR3aa: CATRSVPGSSTDTQYF

d_gene: -
j_gene: TRBJ2-2
v_gene: TRBV5-1
abundance: -
CDR3aa: CASSYNRPGNTGELFF

d_gene: -
j_gene: TRBJ2-7
v_gene: TRBV21-1
abundance: -
CDR3aa: CASSKARDSYEQYF

d_gene: TRBD2
j_gene: TRBJ2-2
v_gene: TRBV5-1
abundance: few
CDR3aa: CASSLRLAGATGELFF

d_gene: -
j_gene: TRBJ2-7
v_gene: TRBV11-2
abundance: -
CDR3aa: CASSSGGESVLREQYF

d_gene: -
j_gene: TRBJ2-7
v_gene: TRBV30
abundance: -
CDR3aa: CAWRRDYEQYF

d_gene: -
j_gene: TRBJ1-2
v_gene: TRBV7-2
abundance: -
CDR3aa: CASSLGQGYGYTF

d_gene: -
j_gene: TRBJ1-1
v_gene: TRBV5-3
abundance: few
CDR3aa: CARSLPFLPGFEAFF

d_gene: -
j_gene: TRBJ2-7
v_gene: TRBV19
abundance: -
CDR3aa: CASSSSGPSYEQYF

d_gene: TRBD2
j_gene: TRBJ2-1
v_gene: TRBV27
abundance: -
CDR3aa: CASSGTSGRNEQFF

d_gene: -
j_gene: TRBJ2-3
v_gene: TRBV4-1
abundance: -
CDR3aa: CASSQIISTDTQYF

d_gene: -
j_gene: TRBJ2-7
v_gene: TRBV3-1/TRBV3-2
abundance: few
CDR3aa: CASSQVGAEQYF

d_gene: TRBD2
j_gene: TRBJ2-7
v_gene: TRBV6-2/TRBV6-3
abundance: -
CDR3aa: CASSYSSTRTSSYEQYF

d_gene: -
j_gene: TRBJ2-3
v_gene: TRBV24-1
abundance: once
CDR3aa: CATSDRKEGTDTQYF

d_gene: -
j_gene: TRBJ2-7
v_gene: TRBV27
abundance: -
CDR3aa: CASSFSGLESVYEQYF

d_gene: TRBD2
j_gene: TRBJ2-7
v_gene: TRBV28
abundance: -
CDR3aa: CASSLGSGRIGEQYF

d_gene: -
j_gene: TRBJ1-2
v_gene: TRBV19
abundance: -
CDR3aa: CASSPEGYTF

d_gene: -
j_gene: TRBJ1-4
v_gene: TRBV21-1
abundance: -
CDR3aa: CAKGGAEEKLFF

d_gene: -
j_gene: TRBJ1-5
v_gene: TRBV12-1
abundance: -
CDR3aa: CASSSRDRGPGSNQPQHF

d_gene: -
j_gene: TRBJ1-2
v_gene: TRBV18
abundance: -
CDR3aa: CASSLTQGLYGYTF

d_gene: TRBD2
j_gene: TRBJ2-1
v_gene: TRBV6-1
abundance: -
CDR3aa: CASREAGAHNEQFF